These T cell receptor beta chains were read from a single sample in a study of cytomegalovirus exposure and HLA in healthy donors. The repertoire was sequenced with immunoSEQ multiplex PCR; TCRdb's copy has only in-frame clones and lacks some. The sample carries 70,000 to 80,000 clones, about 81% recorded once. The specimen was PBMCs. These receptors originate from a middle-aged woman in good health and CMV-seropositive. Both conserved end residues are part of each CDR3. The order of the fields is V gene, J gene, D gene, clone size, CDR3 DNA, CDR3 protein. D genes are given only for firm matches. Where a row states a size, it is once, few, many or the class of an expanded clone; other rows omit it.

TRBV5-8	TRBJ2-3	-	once	TGTGCCAGCAGCACTCGGGATACGCAGTATTTT	CASSTRDTQYF
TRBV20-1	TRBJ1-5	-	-	TGCAGTGCTACCCCAGATCAGCCCCAGCATTTT	CSATPDQPQHF
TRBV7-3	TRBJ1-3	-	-	TGTGCCAGCAGCTTGGACAGTCAGAGCTCTGGAAACACCATATATTTT	CASSLDSQSSGNTIYF
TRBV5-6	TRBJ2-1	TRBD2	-	TGTGCCAGCGGATGGGGACTAGCGGGGGCCTACAATGAGCAGTTCTTC	CASGWGLAGAYNEQFF
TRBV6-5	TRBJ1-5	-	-	TGTGCCAGCAGCCAAGACAGACTCAATCAGCCCCAGCATTTT	CASSQDRLNQPQHF
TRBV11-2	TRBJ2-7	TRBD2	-	TGTGCCAGCACCGGGGGGGCCGGCAACGAGCAGTACTTC	CASTGGAGNEQYF
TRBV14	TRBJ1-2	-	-	TGTGCCAGCAGCCAAGGGCCGCTCTATGGCTACACCTTC	CASSQGPLYGYTF
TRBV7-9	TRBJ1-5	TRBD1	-	TGTGCCAGCAGCTACGGACAGGGTTTGGGCAATCAGCCCCAGCATTTT	CASSYGQGLGNQPQHF
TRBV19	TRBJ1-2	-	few	TGTGCCAGTACCTATGCTGGTGGCTACACCTTC	CASTYAGGYTF
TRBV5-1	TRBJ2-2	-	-	TGCGCCAGCAGCTTGGCCATGAGGGTGGGGACCGGGGAGCTGTTTTTT	CASSLAMRVGTGELFF
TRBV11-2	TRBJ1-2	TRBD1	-	TGTGCCAGCGACCCCGGGACAGTTTATGGCTACACCTTC	CASDPGTVYGYTF
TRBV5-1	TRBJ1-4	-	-	TGCGCCAGCAGCTCCTTGGGCAGGACAAATGAAAAACTGTTTTTT	CASSSLGRTNEKLFF
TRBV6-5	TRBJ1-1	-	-	TGTGCCAGCAGATATCAGGGTGGAACTGAAGCTTTCTTT	CASRYQGGTEAFF
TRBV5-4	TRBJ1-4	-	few	TGTGCCAGCCCCCCTAGAGGGGGACGTGAAAAACTGTTTTTT	CASPPRGGREKLFF
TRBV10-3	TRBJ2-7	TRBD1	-	TGTGCCATCAGTGGAGGGACAGGGATCTCCTACGAGCAGTACTTC	CAISGGTGISYEQYF
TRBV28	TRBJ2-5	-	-	TGTGCCAGCAGTTTATTTGTGCAGGCACAAGAGACCCAGTACTTC	CASSLFVQAQETQYF
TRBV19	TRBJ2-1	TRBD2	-	TGTGCCAGTAGTATATATGGGGGTGGGACTAACTCCAATGAGCAGTTCTTC	CASSIYGGGTNSNEQFF
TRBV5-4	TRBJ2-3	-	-	TGTGCCAGCAGCCGGAGGGGGGGCCCGAGCACAGATACGCAGTATTTT	CASSRRGGPSTDTQYF
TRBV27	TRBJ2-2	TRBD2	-	TGTGTTAATACTTCTAGTCTAGCGGGGAAAAACACCGGGGAGCTGTTTTTT	CVNTSSLAGKNTGELFF
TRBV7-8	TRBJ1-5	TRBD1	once	TGTGCCAGCAGCTTAGCGGGACAGGGGCGGCAGCCCCAGCATTTT	CASSLAGQGRQPQHF
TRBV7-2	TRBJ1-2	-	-	TGTGCCAGCAGTCGTGGACAGAACTATGGCTACACCTTC	CASSRGQNYGYTF
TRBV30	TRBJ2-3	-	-	TGTGCCTGGAAAAGAGACCTCGGGACTAGCACAGATACGCAGTATTTT	CAWKRDLGTSTDTQYF
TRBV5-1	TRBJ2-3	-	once	TGCGCCAGCAGCTTAGGCGGTCTTAGCACAGATACGCAGTATTTT	CASSLGGLSTDTQYF
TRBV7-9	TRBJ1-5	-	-	TGTTCCAGCAGCTTAACCGGGACACTTAGCAATCAGCCCCAGCATTTT	CSSSLTGTLSNQPQHF
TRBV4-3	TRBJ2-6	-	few	TGCGCCAGCAGCCAAGCGGCAGGGGCAAGTAGTGGGGCCAACGTCCTGACTTTC	CASSQAAGASSGANVLTF
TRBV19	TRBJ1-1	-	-	TGTGCCAGTAGCCAGCCCGACAGGTACGCCGCTGAAGCTTTCTTT	CASSQPDRYAAEAFF
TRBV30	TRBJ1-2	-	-	TGTGCCTGGGGTGGGGGCCGGGACTATGGCTACACCTTC	CAWGGGRDYGYTF
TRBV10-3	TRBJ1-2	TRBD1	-	TGTGCCATCAGCGACGGGACAGTATATGGCTACACCTTC	CAISDGTVYGYTF
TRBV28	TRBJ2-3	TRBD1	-	TGTGCCAGCAGCCCGGACAGGGTATTAGATACGCAGTATTTT	CASSPDRVLDTQYF
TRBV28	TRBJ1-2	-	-	TGTGCCAGCAGGTCGGGGGGCAGCTCTCCGGGAGGGCACTATGGCTACACCTTC	CASRSGGSSPGGHYGYTF
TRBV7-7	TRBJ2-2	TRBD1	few	TGTGCCAGCAGCCGCGGGACAGGGGATTCCGGGGAGCTGTTTTTT	CASSRGTGDSGELFF
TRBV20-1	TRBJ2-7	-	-	TGCAGTGCAGACACAGGTTACGAGCAGTACTTC	CSADTGYEQYF
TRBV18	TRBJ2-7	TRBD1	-	TGTGCCAGCTCACCACCGATAGGTAACAGGGGCGAGCAGTACTTC	CASSPPIGNRGEQYF
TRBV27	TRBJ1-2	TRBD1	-	TGTGCCAGCAGTTTATTGGGACAGGGAAACGGCTACACCTTC	CASSLLGQGNGYTF
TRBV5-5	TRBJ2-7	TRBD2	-	TGTGCCAGCAGCTTGGGTCCTAGCGGGGCCAATTACGAGCAGTACTTC	CASSLGPSGANYEQYF
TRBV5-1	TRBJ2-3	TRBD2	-	TGCGCCAGCAGCTTGGACGGGGGGGCAACAGATACGCAGTATTTT	CASSLDGGATDTQYF
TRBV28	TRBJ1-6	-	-	TGTGCCAGCAGTTTATTACAGCTTTATAATTCACCCCTCCACTTT	CASSLLQLYNSPLHF
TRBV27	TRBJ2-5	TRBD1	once	TGTGCCAGCAGTGACAGGGGTTTTGAGACCCAGTACTTC	CASSDRGFETQYF